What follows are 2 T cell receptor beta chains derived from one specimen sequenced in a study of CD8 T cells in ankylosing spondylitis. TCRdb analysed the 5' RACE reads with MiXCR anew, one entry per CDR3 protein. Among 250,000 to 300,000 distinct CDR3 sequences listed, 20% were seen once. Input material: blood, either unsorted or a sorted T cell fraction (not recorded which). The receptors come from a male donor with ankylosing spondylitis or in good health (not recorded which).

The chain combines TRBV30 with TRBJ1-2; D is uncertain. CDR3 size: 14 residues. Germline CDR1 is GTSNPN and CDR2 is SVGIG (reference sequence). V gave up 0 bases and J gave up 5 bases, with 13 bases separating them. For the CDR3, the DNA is TGTGCCTGGAGTGTAACCAGGAGGGTGTATGGCTACACCTTC. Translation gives CAWSVTRRVYGYTF.

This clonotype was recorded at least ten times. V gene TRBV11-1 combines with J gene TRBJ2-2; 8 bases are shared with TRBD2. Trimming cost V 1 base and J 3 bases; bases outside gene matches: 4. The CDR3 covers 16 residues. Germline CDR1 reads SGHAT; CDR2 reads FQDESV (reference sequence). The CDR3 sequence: CASSLGAGVHTGELFF. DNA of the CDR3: TGTGCCAGCAGCTTAGGAGCGGGAGTTCACACCGGGGAGCTGTTTTTT.